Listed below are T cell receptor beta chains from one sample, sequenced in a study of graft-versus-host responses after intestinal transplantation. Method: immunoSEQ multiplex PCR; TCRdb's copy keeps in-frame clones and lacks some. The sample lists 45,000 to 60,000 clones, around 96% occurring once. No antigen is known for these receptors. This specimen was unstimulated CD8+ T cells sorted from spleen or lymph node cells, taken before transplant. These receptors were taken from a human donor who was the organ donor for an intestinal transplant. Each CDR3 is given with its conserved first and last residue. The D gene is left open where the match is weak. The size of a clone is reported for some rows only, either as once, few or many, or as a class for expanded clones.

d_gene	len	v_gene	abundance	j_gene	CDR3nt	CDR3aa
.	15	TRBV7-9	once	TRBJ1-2	TGTGCCAGCAGCTTAGGTGACGGACGAAACTATGGCTACACCTTC	CASSLGDGRNYGYTF
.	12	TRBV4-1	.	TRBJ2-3	TGCGCCAGCAGCCAAGTTCGGGATACGCAGTATTTT	CASSQVRDTQYF
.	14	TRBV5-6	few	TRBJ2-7	TGTGCCAGCAGCAGGGGCGACAGCTCCTACGAGCAGTACTTC	CASSRGDSSYEQYF
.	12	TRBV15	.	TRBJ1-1	TGTGCCACCAGCAGACCGCCCACTGAAGCTTTCTTT	CATSRPPTEAFF
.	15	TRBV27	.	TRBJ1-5	TGTGCCAGCAGTTTAGCGGTTTATAGCAATCAGCCCCAGCATTTT	CASSLAVYSNQPQHF
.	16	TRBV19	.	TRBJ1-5	TGTGCCAGTAGTATCGAGACAGTTTATAGCAATCAGCCCCAGCATTTT	CASSIETVYSNQPQHF
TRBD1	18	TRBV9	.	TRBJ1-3	TGTGCCAGCAGCGTAGCTACGAGGGAGACAGGGGCTGGAAACACCATATATTTT	CASSVATRETGAGNTIYF
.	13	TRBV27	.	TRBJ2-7	TGTGCCAGCAGTTTACGAGGCAGCTACGAGCAGTACTTC	CASSLRGSYEQYF
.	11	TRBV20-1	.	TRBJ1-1	TGCAGTGCCCCATCCCCCGTCGCAGCTTTCTTT	CSAPSPVAAFF
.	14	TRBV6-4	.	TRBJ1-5	TGTGCCAGCTATTCGGTTGTGGATAATCAGCCCCAGCATTTT	CASYSVVDNQPQHF
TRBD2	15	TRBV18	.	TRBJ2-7	TGTGCCAGCTCACCACCTACTAGCGGGGGATACGAGCAGTACTTC	CASSPPTSGGYEQYF
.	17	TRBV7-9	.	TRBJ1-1	TGTGCCAGCAGCCTCCCTCCGGGACTTCCATTGAACACTGAAGCTTTCTTT	CASSLPPGLPLNTEAFF
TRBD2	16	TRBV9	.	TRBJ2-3	TGTGCCAGCAGCCTTCGTGGGGGGGTCGGGACAGATACGCAGTATTTT	CASSLRGGVGTDTQYF
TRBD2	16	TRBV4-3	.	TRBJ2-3	TGCGCCAGCAGCCAAGAGCTAGCGGTAAGCACAGATACGCAGTATTTT	CASSQELAVSTDTQYF
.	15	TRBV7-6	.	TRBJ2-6	TGTGCCAGCAGCTTAGGGGGCCCTGGGGCCAACGTCCTGACTTTC	CASSLGGPGANVLTF
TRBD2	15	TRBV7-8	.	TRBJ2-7	TGTGCCAGCAGCTTAAGCGGGGTGGTTTCCTACGAGCAGTACTTC	CASSLSGVVSYEQYF
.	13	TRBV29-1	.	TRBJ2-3	TGCAGCGTTACAGGGTACGCACTAAATACGCAGTATTTT	CSVTGYALNTQYF
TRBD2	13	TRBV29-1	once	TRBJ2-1	TGCAGCGTTGGGACTAGCGGACCCAATGAGCAGTTCTTC	CSVGTSGPNEQFF
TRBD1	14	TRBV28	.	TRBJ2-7	TGTGCCAGCAGCTCGGGACAGGGGAAAGACGAGCAGTACTTC	CASSSGQGKDEQYF
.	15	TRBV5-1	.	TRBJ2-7	TGCGCCAGCAGCTTGGCCGGGACGGAAAATGGGGAGCAGTACTTC	CASSLAGTENGEQYF
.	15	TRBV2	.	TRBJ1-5	TGTGCCAGCAGTACAGTGGCCTATAGCAATCAGCCCCAGCATTTT	CASSTVAYSNQPQHF
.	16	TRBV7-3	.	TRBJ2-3	TGTGCCAGCAGCCCTCCAACAGGGGGGGGCACAGATACGCAGTATTTT	CASSPPTGGGTDTQYF
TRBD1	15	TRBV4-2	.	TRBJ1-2	TGTGCCAGCAGCCAGGCAGGGACAGGCGATTATGGCTACACCTTC	CASSQAGTGDYGYTF
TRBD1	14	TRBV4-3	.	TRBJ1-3	TGCGCCAGCAGCCAAGTGCCAGGGGGCCACACCATATATTTT	CASSQVPGGHTIYF
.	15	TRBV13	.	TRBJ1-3	TGTGCCAGCAGCTTTAAGGGATACTCTGGAAACACCATATATTTT	CASSFKGYSGNTIYF
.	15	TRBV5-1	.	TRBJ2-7	TGCGCCAGCAGCGTCACAGGTGGAGGGGCCTACGAGCAGTACTTC	CASSVTGGGAYEQYF
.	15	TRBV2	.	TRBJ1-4	TGTGCCAGCAGTGAATTTCTTGCAACTAATGAAAAACTGTTTTTT	CASSEFLATNEKLFF
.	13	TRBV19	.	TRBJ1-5	TGTGCCAGTAGTATAGCTTCCTATCAGCCCCAGCATTTT	CASSIASYQPQHF
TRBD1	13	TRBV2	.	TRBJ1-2	TGTGCCAGAAGGACAGGGCAAGGGTATGGCTACACCTTC	CARRTGQGYGYTF
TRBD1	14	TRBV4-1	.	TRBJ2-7	TGCGCCAGCAGCCCAGGGGCAGGGGGCGGCGAGCAGTACTTC	CASSPGAGGGEQYF
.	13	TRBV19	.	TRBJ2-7	TGTGCCAGTAGTGAGGTAGGGATGTACGAGCAGTACTTC	CASSEVGMYEQYF
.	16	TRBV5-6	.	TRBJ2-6	TGTGCCAGCAGCTTAGGGCACGACTCTGGGGCCAACGTCCTGACTTTC	CASSLGHDSGANVLTF
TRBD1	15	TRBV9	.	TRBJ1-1	TGTGCCAGCAGCGCGGACCGGGACAGTAACACTGAAGCTTTCTTT	CASSADRDSNTEAFF
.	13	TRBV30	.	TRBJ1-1	TGTGCCTGGAGCTTCGGGGACGGCACTGAAGCTTTCTTT	CAWSFGDGTEAFF
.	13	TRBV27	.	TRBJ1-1	TGTGCCAGCAGTTTATTACAGTACACTGAAGCTTTCTTT	CASSLLQYTEAFF
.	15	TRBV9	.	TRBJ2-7	TGTGCCAGCAGCGTAGCATCGGGACCGACGGTCGAGCAGTACTTC	CASSVASGPTVEQYF
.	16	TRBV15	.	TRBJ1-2	TGTGCCACCAGCAGAGATTTCCGGGAAAACTCCTATGGCTACACCTTC	CATSRDFRENSYGYTF
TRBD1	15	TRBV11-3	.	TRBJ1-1	TGTGCCAGCAGCGCCTCACAGGGGGGGAACACTGAAGCTTTCTTT	CASSASQGGNTEAFF
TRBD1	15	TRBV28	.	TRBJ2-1	TGTGCCAGCGCCCCCCCCGGGACAGGGGAAAATGAGCAGTTCTTC	CASAPPGTGENEQFF
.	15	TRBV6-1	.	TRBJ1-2	TGTGCCAGCAGTGGGGAAGAAATAGCCCTTTATGGCTACACCTTC	CASSGEEIALYGYTF
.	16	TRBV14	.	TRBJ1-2	TGTGCCAGCAGCCAAGATCGTGGCGGGATCAACTATGGCTACACCTTC	CASSQDRGGINYGYTF
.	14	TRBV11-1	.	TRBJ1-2	TGTGCCAGCAGCTTCAGTGAACAAGACTATGGCTACACCTTC	CASSFSEQDYGYTF
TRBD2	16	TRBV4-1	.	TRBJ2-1	TGCGCCAGCAGCCAAAATAGCGGGGGGGCCGGCGGTGAGCAGTTCTTC	CASSQNSGGAGGEQFF
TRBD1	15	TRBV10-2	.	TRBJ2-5	TGCGCCAGCAAGGCTGCCGGGACAGGTCGGGAGACCCAGTACTTC	CASKAAGTGRETQYF
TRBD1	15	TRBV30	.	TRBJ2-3	TGTGCCTGGAGTGCCGGGACAGTCCTCACAGATACGCAGTATTTT	CAWSAGTVLTDTQYF
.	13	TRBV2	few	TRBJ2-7	TGTGCCAGCAAGCGGGCAGACTCCTACGAGCAGTACTTC	CASKRADSYEQYF
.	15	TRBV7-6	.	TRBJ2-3	TGTGCCAGCAGCTTACTTTTGGGGGGCACAGATACGCAGTATTTT	CASSLLLGGTDTQYF
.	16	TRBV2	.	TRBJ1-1	TGTGCCAGCAGTGTCGGAAGGGGTCTCCTCGGGAGTGAAGCTTTCTTT	CASSVGRGLLGSEAFF
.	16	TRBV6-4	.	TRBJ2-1	TGTGCCAGCAGTGACGGTTTCGGGGGATATCACAATGAGCAGTTCTTC	CASSDGFGGYHNEQFF
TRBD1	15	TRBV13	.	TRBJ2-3	TGTGCCAGCAGCTTCGGGACAGGGAAATCCGTTACGCAGTATTTT	CASSFGTGKSVTQYF
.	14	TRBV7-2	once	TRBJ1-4	TGTGCCAGCAGCTTAGAACAGGGTGGCGAAAAACTGTTTTTT	CASSLEQGGEKLFF
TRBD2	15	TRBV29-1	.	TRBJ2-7	TGCAGCGTTGAAGAATTAAGCGGGGGTTCCTACGAGCAGTACTTC	CSVEELSGGSYEQYF
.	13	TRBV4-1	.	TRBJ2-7	TGCGCCAGCAGCCAAGTTGGTGGTGATGGGCAGTACTTC	CASSQVGGDGQYF
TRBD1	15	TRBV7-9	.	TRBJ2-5	TGTGCCAGCGGCGACAGGGGGCTACTACAAGAGACCCAGTACTTC	CASGDRGLLQETQYF